This entry is about one T cell receptor beta chain. Germline loops: CDR1 ENHRY, CDR2 SYGVKD. The CDR3 spans 14 residues. Unmatched junction bases numbered 6, after V lost 6 bases and J lost 5 bases. Clones were read by immunoSEQ multiplex PCR, and TCRdb kept only the in-frame ones, dropping some. Of some 83,000 clones detected, 84% appear once; the ten largest clones hold approximately 7%. The source of the sample is a study of OX40 agonist ivuxolimab in advanced cancers. Study background: Mean age 60 years, range 23 to 79; around 80% male.

The study sampled blood at baseline, cycle 4 day 1, and cycle 7 day 1. The V and J genes are TRBV10-3 and TRBJ1-5; 8 bases line up with TRBD1. Sequencing used CD4+ or CD8+ T cells sorted from blood, obtained in a trial of the OX40 agonist ivuxolimab. The source of this sequence is an adult with an advanced solid tumor such as melanoma, head and neck, liver or kidney cancer. CDR3 nucleotide sequence: TGTGCCATCAGCCGAGGACAGGGTGATCAGCCCCAGCATTTT. Protein sequence: CAISRGQGDQPQHF.